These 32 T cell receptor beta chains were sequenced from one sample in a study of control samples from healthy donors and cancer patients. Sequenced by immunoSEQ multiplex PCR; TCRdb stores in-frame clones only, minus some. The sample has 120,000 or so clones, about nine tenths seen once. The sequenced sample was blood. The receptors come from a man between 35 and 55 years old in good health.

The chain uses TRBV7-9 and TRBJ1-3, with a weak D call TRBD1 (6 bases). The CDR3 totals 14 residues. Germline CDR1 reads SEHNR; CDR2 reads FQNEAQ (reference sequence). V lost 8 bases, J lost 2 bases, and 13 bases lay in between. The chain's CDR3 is CASRRGEAGNTIYF. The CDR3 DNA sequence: TGTGCCAGCCGTAGGGGGGAGGCTGGAAACACCATATATTTT.

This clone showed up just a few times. In nucleotides, the CDR3 is TGTGCCAGTATGCCCCTGACGAGGCTTAAACTGCCCAACACTGAAGCTTTCTTT. The encoded protein is CASMPLTRLKLPNTEAFF. The chain recombines TRBV19 with TRBJ1-1; D remains ambiguous. The germline V and J ends were trimmed by 7 bases and 2 bases, with 26 bases remaining between them. Germline V CDR1 and CDR2: LNHDA, SQIVND (reference sequence). The length of the CDR3 is 18 residues.

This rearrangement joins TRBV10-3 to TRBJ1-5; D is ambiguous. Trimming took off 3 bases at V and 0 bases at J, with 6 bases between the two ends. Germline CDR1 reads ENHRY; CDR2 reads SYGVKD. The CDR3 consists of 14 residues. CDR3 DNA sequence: TGTGCCATCAGTGATCGGGCTAGCAATCAGCCCCAGCATTTT. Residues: CAISDRASNQPQHF.

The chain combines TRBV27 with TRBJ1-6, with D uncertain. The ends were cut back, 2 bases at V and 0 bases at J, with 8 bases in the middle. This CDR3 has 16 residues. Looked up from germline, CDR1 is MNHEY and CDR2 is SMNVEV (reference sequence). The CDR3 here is CASSLVGSSYNSPLHF. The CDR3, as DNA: TGTGCCAGCAGTTTAGTAGGGAGCTCCTATAATTCACCCCTCCACTTT.

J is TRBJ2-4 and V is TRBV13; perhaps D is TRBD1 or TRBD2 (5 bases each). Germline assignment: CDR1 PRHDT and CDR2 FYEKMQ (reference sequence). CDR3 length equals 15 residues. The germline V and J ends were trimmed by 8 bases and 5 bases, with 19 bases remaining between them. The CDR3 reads CASLLRMGDQNIQYF. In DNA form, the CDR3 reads TGTGCCAGCCTCCTTAGGATGGGGGATCAAAACATTCAGTACTTC. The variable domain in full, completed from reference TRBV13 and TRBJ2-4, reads AAGVIQSPRHLIKEKRETATLKCYPIPRHDTVYWYQQGPGQDPQFLISFYEKMQSDKGSIPDRFSAQQFSDYHSELNMSSLELGDSALYFCASLLRMGDQNIQYFGAGTRLSVL.

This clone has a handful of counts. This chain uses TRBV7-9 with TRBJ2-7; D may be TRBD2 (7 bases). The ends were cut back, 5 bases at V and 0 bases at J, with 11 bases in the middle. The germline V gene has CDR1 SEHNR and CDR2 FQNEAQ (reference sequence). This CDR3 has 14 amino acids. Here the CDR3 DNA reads TGTGCCAGCAGCCTCGGGGGGCCCTCCTACGAGCAGTACTTC. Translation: CASSLGGPSYEQYF. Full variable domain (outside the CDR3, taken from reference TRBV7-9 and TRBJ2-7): DTGVSQNPRHKITKRGQNVTFRCDPISEHNRLYWYRQTLGQGPEFLTYFQNEAQLEKSRLLSDRFSAERPKGSFSTLEIQRTEQGDSAMYLCASSLGGPSYEQYFGPGTRLTVT.

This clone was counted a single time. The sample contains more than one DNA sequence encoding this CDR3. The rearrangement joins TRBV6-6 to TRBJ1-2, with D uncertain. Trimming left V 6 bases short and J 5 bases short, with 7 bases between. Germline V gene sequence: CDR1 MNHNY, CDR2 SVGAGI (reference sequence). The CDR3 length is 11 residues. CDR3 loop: CASSSTYGYTF. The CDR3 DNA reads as TGTGCCAGCAGCTCTACTTATGGCTACACCTTC.

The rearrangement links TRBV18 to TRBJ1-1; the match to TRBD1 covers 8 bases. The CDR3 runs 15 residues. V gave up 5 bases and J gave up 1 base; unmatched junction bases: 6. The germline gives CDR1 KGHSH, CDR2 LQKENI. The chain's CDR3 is CASSSMGQANTEAFF. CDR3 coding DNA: TGTGCCAGCTCATCAATGGGACAGGCGAACACTGAAGCTTTCTTT.

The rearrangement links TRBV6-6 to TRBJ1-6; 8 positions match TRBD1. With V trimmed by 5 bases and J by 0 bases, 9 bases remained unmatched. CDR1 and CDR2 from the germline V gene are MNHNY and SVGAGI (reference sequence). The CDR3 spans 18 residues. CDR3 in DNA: TGTGCCAGCAGTCTCCCCGGAGGACAGGGCTCCTATAATTCACCCCTCCACTTT. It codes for CASSLPGGQGSYNSPLHF.

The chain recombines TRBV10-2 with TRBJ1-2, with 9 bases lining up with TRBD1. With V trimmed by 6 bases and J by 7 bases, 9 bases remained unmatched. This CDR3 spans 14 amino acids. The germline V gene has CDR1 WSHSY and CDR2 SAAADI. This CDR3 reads CASSPTGGLSGYTF. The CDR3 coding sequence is TGCGCCAGCAGCCCGACAGGGGGACTTAGTGGCTACACCTTC.

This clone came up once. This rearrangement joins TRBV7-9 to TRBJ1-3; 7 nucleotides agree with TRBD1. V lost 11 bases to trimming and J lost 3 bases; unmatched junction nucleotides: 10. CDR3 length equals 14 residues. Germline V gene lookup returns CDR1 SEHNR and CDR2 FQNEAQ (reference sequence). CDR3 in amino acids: CADTGVGSGNTIYF. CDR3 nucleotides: TGTGCCGACACAGGGGTAGGGAGTGGAAACACCATATATTTT. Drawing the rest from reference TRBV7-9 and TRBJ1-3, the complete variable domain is DTGVSQNPRHKITKRGQNVTFRCDPISEHNRLYWYRQTLGQGPEFLTYFQNEAQLEKSRLLSDRFSAERPKGSFSTLEIQRTEQGDSAMYLCADTGVGSGNTIYFGEGSWLTVV.

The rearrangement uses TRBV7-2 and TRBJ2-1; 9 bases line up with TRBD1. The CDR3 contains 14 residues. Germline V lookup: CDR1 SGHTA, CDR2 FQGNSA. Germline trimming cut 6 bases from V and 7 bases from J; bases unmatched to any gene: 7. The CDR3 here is CASRLTGGGNEQFF. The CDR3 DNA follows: TGTGCCAGCAGACTTACAGGGGGCGGTAATGAGCAGTTCTTC. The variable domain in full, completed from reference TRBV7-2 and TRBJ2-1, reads GAGVSQSPSNKVTEKGKDVELRCDPISGHTALYWYRQSLGQGLEFLIYFQGNSAPDKSGLPSDRFSAERTGGSVSTLTIQRTQQEDSAVYLCASRLTGGGNEQFFGPGTRLTVL.

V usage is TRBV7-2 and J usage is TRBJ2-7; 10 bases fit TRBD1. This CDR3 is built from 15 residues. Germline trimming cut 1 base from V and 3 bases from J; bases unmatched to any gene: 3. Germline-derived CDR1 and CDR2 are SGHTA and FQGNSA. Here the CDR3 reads CASSLETGGFYEQYF. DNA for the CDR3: TGTGCCAGCAGCTTAGAGACAGGGGGCTTCTACGAGCAGTACTTC.

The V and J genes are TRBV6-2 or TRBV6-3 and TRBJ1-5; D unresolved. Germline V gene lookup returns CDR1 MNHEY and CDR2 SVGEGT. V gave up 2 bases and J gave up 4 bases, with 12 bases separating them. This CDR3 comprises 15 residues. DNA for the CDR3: TGTGCCAGCAGTTACGGAGGAGTCGGTAATCAGCCCCAGCATTTT. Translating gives CASSYGGVGNQPQHF.

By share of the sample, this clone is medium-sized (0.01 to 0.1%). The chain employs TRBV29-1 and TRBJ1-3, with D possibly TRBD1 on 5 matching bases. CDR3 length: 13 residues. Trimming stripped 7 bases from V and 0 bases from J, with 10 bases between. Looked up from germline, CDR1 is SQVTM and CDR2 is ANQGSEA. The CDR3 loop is CSGRGSSGNTIYF. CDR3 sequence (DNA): TGCAGCGGACGGGGGAGCTCTGGAAACACCATATATTTT.

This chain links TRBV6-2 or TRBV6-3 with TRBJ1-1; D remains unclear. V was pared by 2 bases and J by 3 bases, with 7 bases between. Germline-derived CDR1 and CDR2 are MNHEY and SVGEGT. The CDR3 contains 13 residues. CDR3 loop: CASSYEGYTEAFF. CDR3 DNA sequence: TGTGCCAGCAGTTACGAAGGGTACACTGAAGCTTTCTTT.

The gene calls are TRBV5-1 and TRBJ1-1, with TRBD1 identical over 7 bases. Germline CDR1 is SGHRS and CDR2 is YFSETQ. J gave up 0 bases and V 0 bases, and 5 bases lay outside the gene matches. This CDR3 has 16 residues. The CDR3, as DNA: TGCGCCAGCAGCTTGGGAGGGGGCGCGATGAACACTGAAGCTTTCTTT. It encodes CASSLGGGAMNTEAFF.

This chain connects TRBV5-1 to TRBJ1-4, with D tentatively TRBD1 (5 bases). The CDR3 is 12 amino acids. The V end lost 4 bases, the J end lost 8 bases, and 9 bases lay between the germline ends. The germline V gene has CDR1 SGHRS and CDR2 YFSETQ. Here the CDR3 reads CASSPEGEKLFF. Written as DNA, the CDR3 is TGCGCCAGCAGCCCGGAGGGGGAAAAACTGTTTTTT.

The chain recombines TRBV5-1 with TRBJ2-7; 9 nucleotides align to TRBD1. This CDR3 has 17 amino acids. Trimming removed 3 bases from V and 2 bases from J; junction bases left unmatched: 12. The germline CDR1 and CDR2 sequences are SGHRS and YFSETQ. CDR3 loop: CASSYRGTGSDTYEQYF. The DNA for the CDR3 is TGCGCCAGCAGCTATAGGGGGACAGGGTCAGACACCTACGAGCAGTACTTC. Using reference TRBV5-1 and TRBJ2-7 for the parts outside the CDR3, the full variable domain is KAGVTQTPRYLIKTRGQQVTLSCSPISGHRSVSWYQQTPGQGLQFLFEYFSETQRNKGNFPGRFSGRQFSNSRSEMNVSTLELGDSALYLCASSYRGTGSDTYEQYFGPGTRLTVT.

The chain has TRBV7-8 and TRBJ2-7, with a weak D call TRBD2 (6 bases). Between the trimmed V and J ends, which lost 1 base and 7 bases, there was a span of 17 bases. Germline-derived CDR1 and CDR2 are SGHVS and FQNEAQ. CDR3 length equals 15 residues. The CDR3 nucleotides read TGTGCCAGCAGCTTAGATCTAGGAGGGCTTGGGGAGCAGTACTTC. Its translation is CASSLDLGGLGEQYF.

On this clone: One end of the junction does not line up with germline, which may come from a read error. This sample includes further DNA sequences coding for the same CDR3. The CDR3 sequence: CSVTGTRRNEQFF. The CDR3 DNA follows: TGTAGCGTCACCGGGACTAGGAGGAATGAGCAGTTCTTC. The V gene is TRBV29-1, the J gene TRBJ2-1; 8 bases agree with TRBD2. CDR1 and CDR2 from the germline V gene are SQVTM and ANQGSEA. This CDR3 has 13 amino acids.

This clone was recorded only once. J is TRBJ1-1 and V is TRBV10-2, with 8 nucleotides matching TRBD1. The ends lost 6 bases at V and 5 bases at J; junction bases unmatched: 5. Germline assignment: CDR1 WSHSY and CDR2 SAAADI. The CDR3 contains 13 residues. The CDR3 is CASSVTGGTEAFF. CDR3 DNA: TGCGCCAGCAGCGTAACAGGGGGGACTGAAGCTTTCTTT.

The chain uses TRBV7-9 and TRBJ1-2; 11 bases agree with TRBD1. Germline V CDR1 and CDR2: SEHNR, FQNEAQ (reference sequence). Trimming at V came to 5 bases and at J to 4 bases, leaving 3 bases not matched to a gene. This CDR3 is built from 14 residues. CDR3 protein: CASSRDRGIYGYTF. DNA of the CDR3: TGTGCCAGCAGCAGGGACAGGGGGATCTATGGCTACACCTTC.

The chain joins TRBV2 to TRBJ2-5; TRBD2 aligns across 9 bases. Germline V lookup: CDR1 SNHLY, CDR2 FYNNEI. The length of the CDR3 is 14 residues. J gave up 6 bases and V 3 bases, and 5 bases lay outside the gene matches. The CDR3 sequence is CASSEGGGAQTQYF. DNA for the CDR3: TGTGCCAGCAGTGAGGGCGGGGGGGCGCAGACCCAGTACTTC.

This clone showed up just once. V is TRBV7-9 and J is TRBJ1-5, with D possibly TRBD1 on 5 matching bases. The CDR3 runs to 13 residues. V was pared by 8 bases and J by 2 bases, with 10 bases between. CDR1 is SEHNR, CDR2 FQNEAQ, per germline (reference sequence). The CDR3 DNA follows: TGTGCCAGCTCCGGGACTCGCAATCAGCCCCAGCATTTT. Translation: CASSGTRNQPQHF.

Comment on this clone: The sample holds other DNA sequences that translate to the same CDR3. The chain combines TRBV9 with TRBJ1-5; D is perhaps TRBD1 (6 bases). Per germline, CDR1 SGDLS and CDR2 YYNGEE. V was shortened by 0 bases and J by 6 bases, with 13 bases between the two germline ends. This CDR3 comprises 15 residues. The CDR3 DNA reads TGTGCCAGCAGCGTAGGTCCGGGGGCGGGTCAGCCCCAGCATTTT. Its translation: CASSVGPGAGQPQHF.

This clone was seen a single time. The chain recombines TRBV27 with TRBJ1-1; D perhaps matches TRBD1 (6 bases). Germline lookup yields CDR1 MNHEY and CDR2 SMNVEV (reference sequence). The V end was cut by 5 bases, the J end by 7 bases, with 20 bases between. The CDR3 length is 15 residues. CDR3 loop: CASSPRTAIRHEAFF. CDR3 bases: TGTGCCAGCAGTCCTCGGACAGCGATCCGGCATGAAGCTTTCTTT.

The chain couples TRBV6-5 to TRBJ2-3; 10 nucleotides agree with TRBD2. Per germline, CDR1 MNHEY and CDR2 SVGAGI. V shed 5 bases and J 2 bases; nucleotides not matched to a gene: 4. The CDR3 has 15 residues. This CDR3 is CASSRLAGDTDTQYF. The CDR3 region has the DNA TGTGCCAGCAGTCGACTAGCGGGCGACACAGATACGCAGTATTTT.

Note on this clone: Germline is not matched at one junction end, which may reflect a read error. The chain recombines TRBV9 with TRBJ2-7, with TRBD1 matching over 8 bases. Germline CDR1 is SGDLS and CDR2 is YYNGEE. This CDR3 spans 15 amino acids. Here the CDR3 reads CTSSPQDREFYEQYF. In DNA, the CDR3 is TGTACCAGCAGCCCTCAGGACAGGGAATTCTACGAGCAGTACTTC.

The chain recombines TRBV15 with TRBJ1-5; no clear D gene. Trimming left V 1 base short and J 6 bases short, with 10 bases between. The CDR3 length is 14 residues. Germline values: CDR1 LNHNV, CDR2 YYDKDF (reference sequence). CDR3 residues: CATSRVLGVQPQHF. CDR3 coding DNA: TGTGCCACCAGCAGAGTGTTAGGAGTTCAGCCCCAGCATTTT.

As DNA, the CDR3 is TGTGCCACCAGCAGAGCCGGCCTCAGGGGTCTGGATGAGCAGTTCTTC. This translates into CATSRAGLRGLDEQFF. The chain recombines TRBV15 with TRBJ2-1; a weak D match, TRBD1 (6 bases). CDR1 and CDR2 from the germline V gene are LNHNV and YYDKDF (reference sequence). Trimming stripped 1 base from V and 8 bases from J, with 18 bases between. The CDR3 is made up of 16 amino acids.

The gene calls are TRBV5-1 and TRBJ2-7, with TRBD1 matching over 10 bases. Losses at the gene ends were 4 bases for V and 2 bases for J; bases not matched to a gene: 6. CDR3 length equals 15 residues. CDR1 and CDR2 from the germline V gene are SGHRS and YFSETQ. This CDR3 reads CASSPGQGGAYEQYF. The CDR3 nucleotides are TGCGCCAGCAGCCCAGGACAGGGGGGGGCCTACGAGCAGTACTTC.